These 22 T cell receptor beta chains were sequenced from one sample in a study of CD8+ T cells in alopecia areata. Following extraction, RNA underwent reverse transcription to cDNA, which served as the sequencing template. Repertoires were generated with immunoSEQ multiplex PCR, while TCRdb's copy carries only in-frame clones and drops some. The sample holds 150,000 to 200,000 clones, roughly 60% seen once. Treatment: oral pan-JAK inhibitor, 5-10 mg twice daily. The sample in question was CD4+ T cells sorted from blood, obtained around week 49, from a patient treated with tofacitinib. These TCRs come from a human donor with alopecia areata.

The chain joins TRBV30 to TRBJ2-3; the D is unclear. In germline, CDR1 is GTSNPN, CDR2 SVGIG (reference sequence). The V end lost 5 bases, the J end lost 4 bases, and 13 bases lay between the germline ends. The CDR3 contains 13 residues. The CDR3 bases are TGTGCCTGGGGGAACCAGAATCCAGATACGCAGTATTTT. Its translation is CAWGNQNPDTQYF.

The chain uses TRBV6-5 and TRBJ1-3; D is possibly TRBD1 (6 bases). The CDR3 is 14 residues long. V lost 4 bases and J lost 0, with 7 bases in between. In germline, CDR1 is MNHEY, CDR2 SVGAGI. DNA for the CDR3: TGTGCCAGCAGTTCAGGGGTCTCTGGAAACACCATATATTTT. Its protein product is CASSSGVSGNTIYF.

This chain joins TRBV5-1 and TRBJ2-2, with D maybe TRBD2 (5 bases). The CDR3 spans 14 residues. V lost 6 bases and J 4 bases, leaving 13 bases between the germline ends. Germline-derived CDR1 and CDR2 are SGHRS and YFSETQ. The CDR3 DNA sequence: TGCGCCAGCAATCTCGGGAAGACCACCGGGGAGCTGTTTTTT. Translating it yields CASNLGKTTGELFF.

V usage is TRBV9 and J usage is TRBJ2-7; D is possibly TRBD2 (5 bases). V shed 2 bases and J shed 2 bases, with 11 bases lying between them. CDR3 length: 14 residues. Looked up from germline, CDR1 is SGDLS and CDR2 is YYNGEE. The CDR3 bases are TGTGCCAGCAGCGTTGGCGGAGGCACCTACGAGCAGTACTTC. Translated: CASSVGGGTYEQYF.

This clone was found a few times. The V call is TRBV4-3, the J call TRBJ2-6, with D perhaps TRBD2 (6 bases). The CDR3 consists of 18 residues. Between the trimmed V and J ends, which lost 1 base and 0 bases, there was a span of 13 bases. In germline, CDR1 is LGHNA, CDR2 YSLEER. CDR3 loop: CASSQGYGGASGANVLTF. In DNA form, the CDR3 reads TGCGCCAGCAGCCAAGGGTACGGGGGAGCCTCTGGGGCCAACGTCCTGACTTTC.

The CDR3 region is CSVERWGRERNQPQHF. Here the CDR3 DNA reads TGCAGCGTTGAGCGGTGGGGCAGGGAGCGCAATCAGCCCCAGCATTTT. The chain is built from TRBV29-1 and TRBJ1-5; TRBD1 might be the D (5 bases). The CDR3 loop spans 16 amino acids. V dropped 3 bases and J dropped 2 bases, with 17 bases sitting between them. The germline V gene has CDR1 SQVTM and CDR2 ANQGSEA.

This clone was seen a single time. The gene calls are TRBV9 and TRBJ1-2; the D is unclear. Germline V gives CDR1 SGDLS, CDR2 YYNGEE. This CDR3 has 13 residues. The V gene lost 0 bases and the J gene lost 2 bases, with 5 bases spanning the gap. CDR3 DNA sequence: TGTGCCAGCAGCGTAGGACCGAACTATGGCTACACCTTC. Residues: CASSVGPNYGYTF.

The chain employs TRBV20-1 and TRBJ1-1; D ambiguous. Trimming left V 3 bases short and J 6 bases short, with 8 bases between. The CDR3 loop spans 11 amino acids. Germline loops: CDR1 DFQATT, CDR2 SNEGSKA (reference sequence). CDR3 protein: CSAREFAEAFF. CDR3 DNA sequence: TGCAGTGCTAGGGAATTCGCTGAAGCTTTCTTT.

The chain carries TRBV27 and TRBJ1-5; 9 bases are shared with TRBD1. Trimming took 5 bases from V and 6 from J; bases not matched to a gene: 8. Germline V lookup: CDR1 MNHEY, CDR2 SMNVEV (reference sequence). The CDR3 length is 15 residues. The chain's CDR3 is CASSPQGQGVQPQHF. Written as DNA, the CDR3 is TGTGCCAGCAGTCCACAGGGACAGGGTGTTCAGCCCCAGCATTTT.

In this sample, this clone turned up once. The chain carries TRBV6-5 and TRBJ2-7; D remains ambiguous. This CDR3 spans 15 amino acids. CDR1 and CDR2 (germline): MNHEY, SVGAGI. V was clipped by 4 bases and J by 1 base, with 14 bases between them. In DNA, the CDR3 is TGTGCCAGCAGTTTAAAGTGGGCAGGTTCCTACGAGCAGTACTTC. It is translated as CASSLKWAGSYEQYF.

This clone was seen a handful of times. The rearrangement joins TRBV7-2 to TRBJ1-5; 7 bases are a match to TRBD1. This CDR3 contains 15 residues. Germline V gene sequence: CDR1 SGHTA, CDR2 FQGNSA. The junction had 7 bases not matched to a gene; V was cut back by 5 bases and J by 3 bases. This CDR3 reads CASSPGQLNNQPQHF. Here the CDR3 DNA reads TGTGCCAGCAGCCCGGGACAGCTTAACAATCAGCCCCAGCATTTT. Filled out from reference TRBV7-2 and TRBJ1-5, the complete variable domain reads GAGVSQSPSNKVTEKGKDVELRCDPISGHTALYWYRQSLGQGLEFLIYFQGNSAPDKSGLPSDRFSAERTGGSVSTLTIQRTQQEDSAVYLCASSPGQLNNQPQHFGDGTRLSIL.

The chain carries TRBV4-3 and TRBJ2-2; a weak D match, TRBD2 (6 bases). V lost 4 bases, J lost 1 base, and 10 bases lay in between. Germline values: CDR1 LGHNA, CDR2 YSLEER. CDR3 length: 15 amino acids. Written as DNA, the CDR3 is TGCGCCAGCAGCCCGGTGGGGGGGAACACCGGGGAGCTGTTTTTT. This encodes CASSPVGGNTGELFF.

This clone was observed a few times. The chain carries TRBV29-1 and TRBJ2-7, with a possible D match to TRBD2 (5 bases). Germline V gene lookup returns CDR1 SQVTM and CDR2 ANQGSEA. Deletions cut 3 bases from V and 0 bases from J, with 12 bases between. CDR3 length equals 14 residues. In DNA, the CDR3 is TGCAGCGTTGATCTAGACGCGGGCTCCTACGAGCAGTACTTC. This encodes CSVDLDAGSYEQYF.

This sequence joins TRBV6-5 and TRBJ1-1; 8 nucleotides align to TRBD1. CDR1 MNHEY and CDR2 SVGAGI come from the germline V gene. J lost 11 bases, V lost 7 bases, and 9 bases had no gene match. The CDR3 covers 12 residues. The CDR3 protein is CASTGQGGEAFF. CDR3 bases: TGTGCCAGCACTGGACAGGGCGGGGAGGCTTTCTTT.

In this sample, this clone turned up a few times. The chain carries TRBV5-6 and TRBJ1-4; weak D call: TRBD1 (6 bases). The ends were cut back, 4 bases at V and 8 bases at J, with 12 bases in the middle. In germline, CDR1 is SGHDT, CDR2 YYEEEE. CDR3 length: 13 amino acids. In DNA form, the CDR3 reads TGTGCCAGCAGCAAACAGGGAGCCGAAAAACTGTTTTTT. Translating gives CASSKQGAEKLFF.

Here the CDR3 DNA reads TGTGCCAGCAGCGGGACTAGCACAGATACGCAGTATTTT. Translated, it gives CASSGTSTDTQYF. The chain joins TRBV9 to TRBJ2-3, with a possible D match to TRBD2 (5 bases). Germline V gene sequence: CDR1 SGDLS, CDR2 YYNGEE. The CDR3 runs to 13 residues. V gave up 3 bases and J gave up 0 bases, with 5 bases separating them.

The CDR3 loop reads CASSLSLKYIQYF. The CDR3 nucleotides are TGTGCCAGCAGTTTATCCCTAAAGTACATTCAGTACTTC. This chain links TRBV27 with TRBJ2-4; no clear D gene. The V and J ends lost 0 bases and 8 bases respectively, with 8 bases between them. The germline CDR1 and CDR2 sequences are MNHEY and SMNVEV (reference sequence). This CDR3 is built from 13 residues.

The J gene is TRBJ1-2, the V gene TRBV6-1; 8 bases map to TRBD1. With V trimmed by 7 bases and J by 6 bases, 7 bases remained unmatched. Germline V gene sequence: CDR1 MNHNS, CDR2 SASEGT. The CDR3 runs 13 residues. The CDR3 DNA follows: TGTGCCAGCATCCCGGACAGGGTCCATGGCTACACCTTC. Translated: CASIPDRVHGYTF.

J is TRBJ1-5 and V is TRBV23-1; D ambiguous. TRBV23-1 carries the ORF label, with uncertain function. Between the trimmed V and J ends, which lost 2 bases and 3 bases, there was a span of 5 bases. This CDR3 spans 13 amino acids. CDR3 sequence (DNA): TGCGCCAGCAGTCAAGTCAACAATCAGCCCCAGCATTTT. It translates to CASSQVNNQPQHF.

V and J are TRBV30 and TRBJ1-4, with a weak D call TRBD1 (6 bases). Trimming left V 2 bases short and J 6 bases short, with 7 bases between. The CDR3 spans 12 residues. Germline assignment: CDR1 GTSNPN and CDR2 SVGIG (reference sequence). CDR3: CAWSRGDEKLFF. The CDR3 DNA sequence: TGTGCCTGGAGTAGGGGGGATGAAAAACTGTTTTTT.

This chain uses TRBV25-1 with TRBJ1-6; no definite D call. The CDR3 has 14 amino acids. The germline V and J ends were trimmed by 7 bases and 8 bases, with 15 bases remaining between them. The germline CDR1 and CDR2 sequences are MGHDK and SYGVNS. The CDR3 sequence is CASIGYTGDSPLHF. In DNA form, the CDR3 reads TGTGCCAGCATCGGATACACGGGAGATTCACCCCTCCACTTT.

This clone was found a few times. In DNA, the CDR3 is TGCAGCGTTTCTCCGGGGAACACTGAAGCTTTCTTT. It is translated as CSVSPGNTEAFF. The chain couples TRBV29-1 to TRBJ1-1; unclear D gene. In germline, CDR1 is SQVTM, CDR2 ANQGSEA. The CDR3 runs 12 residues. Trimming took off 5 bases at V and 1 base at J, with 8 bases between the two ends.